These T cell receptor beta chains were read from a single sample in a study of cytomegalovirus exposure and HLA in healthy donors. Here immunoSEQ multiplex PCR was the method, and the copy in TCRdb shows in-frame clones only, minus some. The sample shows 150,000 to 200,000 clones, 60% to 80% of them seen only once. Sequences were obtained from PBMCs. The source is a male donor in good health and CMV-seronegative. The CDR3 runs from the conserved cysteine through the conserved F or W. A D gene is named only where the DNA matches it firmly. A clone size is listed for some rows: how often the clone was seen (once, few, many), or a class if it is expanded.

d_gene,abundance,j_gene,v_gene,CDR3nt,CDR3aa
TRBD1,few,TRBJ1-1,TRBV2,TGTGCCAGCAAAGGGTGGGAGGGACAGGGGAACACTGAAGCTTTCTTT,CASKGWEGQGNTEAFF
TRBD1,.,TRBJ1-2,TRBV4-3,TGCGCCAGCAGCCAAGATCTAGGACAGGGATGGGGCTACACCTTC,CASSQDLGQGWGYTF
.,.,TRBJ2-1,TRBV6-1,TGTGCCAGCAGTGAACGTCTAGCGATTTCCTACAATGAGCAGTTCTTC,CASSERLAISYNEQFF
.,.,TRBJ1-2,TRBV4-3,TGCGCCAGCAGCCAAGGTGGCACCAACTATGGCTACACCTTC,CASSQGGTNYGYTF
.,.,TRBJ2-1,TRBV9,TGTGCCAGCAGCGTAGCCGTGACGGGAGAACCCTATGAGCAGTTCTTC,CASSVAVTGEPYEQFF
TRBD1,.,TRBJ1-1,TRBV28,TGTGCCAGCAGTCGGGACAGGGGGAACACTGAAGCTTTCTTT,CASSRDRGNTEAFF
TRBD2,.,TRBJ2-3,TRBV11-2,TGTGCCAGCAGCTCCGGACTAGATCCAGATACGCAGTATTTT,CASSSGLDPDTQYF
.,.,TRBJ2-2,TRBV27,TGTGCCAGCAGTCTGACAGAAGCGAACACCGGGGAGCTGTTTTTT,CASSLTEANTGELFF
.,.,TRBJ2-7,TRBV11-2,TGTGCCAGCAGCCCGCCACAGAGTTTTGGATACGAGCAGTACTTC,CASSPPQSFGYEQYF
.,.,TRBJ1-1,TRBV2,TGTGCCAGCAGTGAAGATTATGGCCCCCTCCTTGAAGCTTTCTTT,CASSEDYGPLLEAFF
.,.,TRBJ2-2,TRBV5-6,TGTGCCAGCAGCTTGCCCCTAGACAGTTCGGGCGGGGAGCTGTTTTTT,CASSLPLDSSGGELFF
.,.,TRBJ2-7,TRBV5-4,TGTGCCACCCAGTCGGACAGCTCCTACGAGCAGTACTTC,CATQSDSSYEQYF
TRBD1,.,TRBJ2-7,TRBV27,TGTGCCAGCAGTATGGGACAGGGGTACGAGCAGTACTTC,CASSMGQGYEQYF
TRBD1,.,TRBJ1-1,TRBV9,TGTGCCAGCAGCGTATCCGGGACAGGTAACACTGAAGCTTTCTTT,CASSVSGTGNTEAFF
.,.,TRBJ1-2,TRBV5-1,TGCGCCAGCAGCTTGGCCGGAGGAGAGGGGGGGTATGGCTACACCTTC,CASSLAGGEGGYGYTF
TRBD1,.,TRBJ2-5,TRBV18,TGTGCCAGCTCACCGGGACAGCGAAAAGAGACCCAGTACTTC,CASSPGQRKETQYF
.,.,TRBJ2-5,TRBV4-2,TGTGCCAGCAGCCAAGATGGGTCCGGGGGAGAGACCCAGTACTTC,CASSQDGSGGETQYF
.,.,TRBJ2-5,TRBV5-1,TGCGCCAGCAGCTTGGCGGCGGGACTCAAAGAGACCCAGTACTTC,CASSLAAGLKETQYF
.,.,TRBJ1-2,TRBV6-5,TGTGCCAGCAGCCCCACTCGGGGGGATGGCTACACCTTC,CASSPTRGDGYTF
.,.,TRBJ2-5,TRBV5-6,TGTGCCAGCAGCTTGGCCGCGGAGACCCAGTACTTC,CASSLAAETQYF
.,.,TRBJ1-1,TRBV19,TGTGCCAGTAGTGACCGGGCCCTAGGGGGTGAAGCTTTCTTT,CASSDRALGGEAFF
.,once,TRBJ2-5,TRBV5-5,TGTGCCAGCAGCTTGGGTCGGGAAGAGACCCAGTACTTC,CASSLGREETQYF
.,.,TRBJ2-7,TRBV27,TGTGCCAGCAGTTTAGAAACAGGCCGTTACGAGCAGTACTTC,CASSLETGRYEQYF
TRBD1,.,TRBJ1-6,TRBV11-2,TGTGCCAGCAGCTCCTCGACAGGGGGCTTAAATAATTCACCCCTCCACTTT,CASSSSTGGLNNSPLHF
.,.,TRBJ2-1,TRBV5-1,TGCGCCAGCAGCTTGGCCTTTAGCTCCTACAATGAGCAGTTCTTC,CASSLAFSSYNEQFF
TRBD1,.,TRBJ2-7,TRBV7-8,TGTGCCAGCAGCGAAGACCGGGACAGATACTACGAGCAGTACTTC,CASSEDRDRYYEQYF
TRBD2,.,TRBJ2-7,TRBV4-2,TGTGCCAGCAGACCGGGACTAGCGAGCTCCTACGAGCAGTACTTC,CASRPGLASSYEQYF
TRBD1,once,TRBJ2-2,TRBV11-2,TGTGCCAGCAGCTCGGGACAGGGGGCCTTTACCGGGGAGCTGTTTTTT,CASSSGQGAFTGELFF
TRBD2,.,TRBJ2-2,TRBV5-4,TGTGCCAGCAGCTCCGGGACTAGCATCGCCGGGGAGCTGTTTTTT,CASSSGTSIAGELFF
TRBD1,.,TRBJ1-3,TRBV10-3,TGTGCCATCAGTGATGGAGGGGGCCTAAACACCATATATTTT,CAISDGGGLNTIYF
TRBD1,.,TRBJ2-7,TRBV7-9,TGTGCCAGCAGCTTAGCGGCTGGGACAGGGGGCTTCTACGAGCAGTACTTC,CASSLAAGTGGFYEQYF
TRBD2,.,TRBJ2-1,TRBV28,TGTGCCAGCAGCTGGGGACTAGCGGTCAATGAGCAGTTCTTC,CASSWGLAVNEQFF
TRBD2,.,TRBJ2-7,TRBV7-8,TGTGCCAGCAACTTGGACGGGGGGGGGAGCGCATACGAGCAGTACTTC,CASNLDGGGSAYEQYF
TRBD1,.,TRBJ1-1,TRBV19,TGTGCCAGCAGGGGGATGAACACTGAAGCTTTCTTT,CASRGMNTEAFF
TRBD1,.,TRBJ2-4,TRBV18,TGTGCCAGCTCACCTCGGTCGGGACAGGGGACCATTCAGTACTTC,CASSPRSGQGTIQYF
TRBD1,.,TRBJ2-5,TRBV19,TGTGCCAGTAGTATGGGCAGGGGGAGTAAAGAGACCCAGTACTTC,CASSMGRGSKETQYF
TRBD1,.,TRBJ2-7,TRBV6-5,TGTGCCAGCAGTTACTCAACAGGGGGCCTTTCCTACGAGCAGTACTTC,CASSYSTGGLSYEQYF
TRBD1,once,TRBJ2-6,TRBV5-6,TGTGCCAGCAGCTGGGGACAGATCTCTGGGGCCAACGTCCTGACTTTC,CASSWGQISGANVLTF
.,.,TRBJ2-1,TRBV4-2,TGTGCCAGCAGCTCTGGGGTGGGGCAGGGTGAGCAGTTCTTC,CASSSGVGQGEQFF
.,.,TRBJ2-5,TRBV4-3,TGCGCCAGCAGCCAAGGGGGTAGCGAAGAGACCCAGTACTTC,CASSQGGSEETQYF
.,few,TRBJ2-1,TRBV9,TGTGCCAGCAGCCCCTGGGAGTGGGACAATGAGCAGTTCTTC,CASSPWEWDNEQFF
.,.,TRBJ2-1,TRBV12-5,TGTGCTAGTGGTGAGGAGGCAGGCAATGAGCAGTTCTTC,CASGEEAGNEQFF
.,.,TRBJ2-1,TRBV7-8,TGTGCCAGCAGCTTACAGGCTACCCAGTACAATGAGCAGTTCTTC,CASSLQATQYNEQFF
.,.,TRBJ2-7,TRBV6-4,TGTGCCAGCAGTGCCCGCCCGGGGGACGAGCAGTACTTC,CASSARPGDEQYF
.,.,TRBJ2-2,TRBV6-1,TGTGCCAGCAACGGCGGTTACACCGGGGAGCTGTTTTTT,CASNGGYTGELFF
.,few,TRBJ2-1,TRBV19,TGTGCCAGTAGTATATTGGCTCCCAAGGCGGGCAATGAGCAGTTCTTC,CASSILAPKAGNEQFF